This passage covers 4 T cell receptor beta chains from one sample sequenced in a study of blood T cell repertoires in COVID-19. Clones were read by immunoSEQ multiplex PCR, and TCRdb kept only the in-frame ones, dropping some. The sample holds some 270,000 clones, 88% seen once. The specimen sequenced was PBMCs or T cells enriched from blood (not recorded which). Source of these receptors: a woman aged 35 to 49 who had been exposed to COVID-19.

The CDR3 DNA reads TGTGCCAGCAGCTTATTGGGGCGCGGCGAGCAGTACGTC. Its protein is CASSLLGRGEQYV. This chain links TRBV7-2 with TRBJ2-7, with D maybe TRBD1 (5 bases). V was clipped by 2 bases and J by 6 bases, with 11 bases between them. The CDR3 consists of 13 residues. Germline-derived CDR1 and CDR2 are SGHTA and FQGNSA.

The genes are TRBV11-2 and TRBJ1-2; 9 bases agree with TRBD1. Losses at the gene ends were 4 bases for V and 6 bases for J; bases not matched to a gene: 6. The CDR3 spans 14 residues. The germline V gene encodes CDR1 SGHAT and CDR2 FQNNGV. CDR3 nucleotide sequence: TGTGCCAGCAGCTACCACAGGGGGCAGGATGGCTACACCTTC. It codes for CASSYHRGQDGYTF.

The CDR3 sequence is CSVASGDEQFF. The CDR3 DNA is TGCAGTGTTGCATCGGGGGATGAGCAGTTCTTC. The chain employs TRBV20-1 and TRBJ2-1, with D maybe TRBD2 (6 bases). Looked up from germline, CDR1 is DFQATT and CDR2 is SNEGSKA (reference sequence). The CDR3 is 11 residues long. The V and J ends lost 7 bases and 8 bases respectively, with 12 bases between them.

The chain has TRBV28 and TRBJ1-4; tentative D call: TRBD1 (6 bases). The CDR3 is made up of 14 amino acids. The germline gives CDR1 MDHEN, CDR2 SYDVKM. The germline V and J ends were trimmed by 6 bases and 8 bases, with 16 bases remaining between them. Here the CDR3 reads CASRTAGVGEKLFF. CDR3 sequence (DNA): TGTGCCAGCAGAACAGCAGGGGTAGGCGAAAAACTGTTTTTT.